These 21 T cell receptor beta chains originate from one sample sequenced in a study of human T cells and chemical hapten exposure. TCRdb called the RACE reads again in MiXCR, with one record for every CDR3 protein. Here the sample spans about 64,000 distinct CDR3 sequences, 11% being singletons. Time point described: patch test 3, about 24 weeks after DPC sensitization. As to treatment: therapeutic diphenylcyclopropenone sensitization with weekly scalp DPC. The source material was whole blood, sampled in connection with sensitization to the hapten diphenylcyclopropenone (DPC). Receptors were obtained from a woman aged 25 to 39 with alopecia areata. Some clones in this sample may be carry-over from other donors' samples.

The genes are TRBV29-1 and TRBJ1-1; weak D call: TRBD1 (6 bases). Germline V gives CDR1 SQVTM, CDR2 ANQGSEA. The CDR3 loop spans 13 amino acids. Trimming pared 6 bases from V and 4 bases from J, leaving 15 bases between. The CDR3 sequence is CSVQVRGGTEAFF. Written as DNA, the CDR3 is TGCAGCGTACAGGTTAGAGGGGGCACTGAAGCTTTCTTT.

This clonotype was found a few times. The rearrangement joins TRBV6-6 to TRBJ1-4; tentative D call: TRBD1 (5 bases). CDR3 length: 12 residues. V shed 9 bases and J shed 8 bases, with 13 bases lying between them. Germline loops: CDR1 MNHNY, CDR2 SVGAGI (reference sequence). The CDR3 loop is CASRGPGEKLFF. The CDR3 DNA is TGTGCCAGTCGGGGCCCCGGGGAAAAACTGTTTTTT.

This clonotype was counted ten times or more. The V gene is TRBV20-1, the J gene TRBJ2-7; 10 bases align to TRBD2. Germline loops: CDR1 DFQATT, CDR2 SNEGSKA (reference sequence). CDR3 length equals 16 residues. Trimming removed 0 bases from V and 3 bases from J; junction bases left unmatched: 8. CDR3 in DNA: TGCAGTGCTAGAGATCCTAGCGGGAGTGTAGGCTACGAGCAGTACTTC. Its protein product is CSARDPSGSVGYEQYF.

The genes are TRBV15 and TRBJ2-2, with D maybe TRBD1 (7 bases). The V end was cut by 4 bases, the J end by 4 bases, with 19 bases between. This CDR3 region has 17 residues. From germline, CDR1 is LNHNV and CDR2 YYDKDF (reference sequence). The CDR3 bases are TGTGCCACCAGCACTTCTTTGGGTCAGGGGGGCACCGGGGAGCTGTTTTTT. It is translated as CATSTSLGQGGTGELFF.

This clonotype was counted ten times or more. J is TRBJ1-2 and V is TRBV7-2; D not resolved. The V gene lost 4 bases and the J gene lost 4 bases, with 13 bases spanning the gap. CDR3 length equals 14 residues. Germline-derived CDR1 and CDR2 are SGHTA and FQGNSA. The CDR3 here is CASSSRTALYGYTF. Here the CDR3 DNA reads TGTGCCAGCAGCTCTCGGACTGCCCTCTATGGCTACACCTTC.

The gene calls are TRBV5-1 and TRBJ1-3; 10 nucleotides line up with TRBD1. The CDR3 length is 16 residues. From germline, CDR1 is SGHRS and CDR2 YFSETQ. J was trimmed by 8 bases and V by 0 bases; bases with no gene match: 8. For the CDR3, the DNA is TGCGCCAGCAGCTTGGTGGGGACAGGGGCCGGGGACACCATATATTTT. The encoded protein is CASSLVGTGAGDTIYF.

V is TRBV20-1 and J is TRBJ2-3, with D hard to call. Trimming stripped 6 bases from V and 2 bases from J, with 6 bases between. This CDR3 has 11 amino acids. Germline V gene sequence: CDR1 DFQATT, CDR2 SNEGSKA (reference sequence). Here the CDR3 reads CSATLTDTQYF. CDR3 nucleotide sequence: TGCAGTGCAACCCTCACAGATACGCAGTATTTT.

This clonotype was counted a few times. The chain couples TRBV29-1 to TRBJ2-5; no clear D. Trimming removed 4 bases from V and 0 bases from J, with 6 bases in between. Germline CDR1 and CDR2: SQVTM and ANQGSEA. The CDR3 covers 12 residues. CDR3 nucleotides: TGCAGCGTTGGGCCCAACCAAGAGACCCAGTACTTC. Its translation is CSVGPNQETQYF.

There are many counts of this clonotype. This sequence joins TRBV7-9 and TRBJ2-3; unclear D gene. Germline values: CDR1 SEHNR, CDR2 FQNEAQ (reference sequence). V was shortened by 4 bases and J by 2 bases, with 7 bases between the two germline ends. The CDR3 is 13 amino acids. This CDR3 is CASSSRPTDTQYF. In DNA, the CDR3 is TGTGCCAGCAGCTCTAGACCCACAGATACGCAGTATTTT.

This clonotype occurred many times. The chain is built from TRBV6-5 and TRBJ2-2, with TRBD1 matching over 7 bases. This CDR3 contains 15 residues. V shed 6 bases and J 5 bases; nucleotides not matched to a gene: 9. Germline values: CDR1 MNHEY, CDR2 SVGAGI. The CDR3 spells CASRIGTDGTGELFF. CDR3 sequence (DNA): TGTGCCAGCAGAATAGGGACAGATGGGACCGGGGAGCTGTTTTTT.

This clonotype was counted between two and nine times. This sequence joins TRBV29-1 and TRBJ1-1; 7 bases match TRBD1. The V gene's germline CDR1 is SQVTM and CDR2 ANQGSEA. This CDR3 comprises 11 residues. Trimming removed 6 bases from V and 9 bases from J; junction bases left unmatched: 7. CDR3 sequence: CSVDRAQQAFF. The CDR3 bases are TGCAGCGTCGACAGGGCCCAGCAAGCTTTCTTT. Based on the CDR3 plus reference TRBV29-1 and TRBJ1-1, the full variable domain is SAVISQKPSRDICQRGTSLTIQCQVDSQVTMMFWYRQQPGQSLTLIATANQGSEATYESGFVIDKFPISRPNLTFSTLTVSNMSPEDSSIYLCSVDRAQQAFFGQGTRLTVV.

This clonotype showed up many times. The rearrangement links TRBV10-3 to TRBJ2-7, with D perhaps being TRBD1 or TRBD2 (6 bases each). The V end was cut by 10 bases, the J end by 2 bases, with 21 bases between. From germline, CDR1 is ENHRY and CDR2 SYGVKD. This CDR3 is 15 amino acids long. CDR3: CATGDPGGPAYEQYF. DNA for the CDR3: TGTGCCACAGGGGATCCCGGGGGCCCCGCCTACGAGCAGTACTTC.

The chain employs TRBV7-9 and TRBJ2-2, with TRBD2 as a possible D gene (5 bases). CDR3 length: 17 residues. With 1 base removed from V and 6 bases from J, the gap between germline ends came to 18 bases. Germline CDR1 reads SEHNR; CDR2 reads FQNEAQ (reference sequence). CDR3 region: CASSLDGASTRAGELFF. CDR3 nucleotide sequence: TGTGCCAGCAGCTTAGACGGAGCGTCAACTAGGGCCGGGGAGCTGTTTTTT.

This clonotype showed up many times. The V call is TRBV9, the J call TRBJ2-1; D gene unclear. V gave up 2 bases and J gave up 0 bases, with 9 bases separating them. CDR3 length: 15 amino acids. Germline-derived CDR1 and CDR2 are SGDLS and YYNGEE. The CDR3 region has the DNA TGTGCCAGCAGCGTCTTACCAGACTCCTACAATGAGCAGTTCTTC. This codes for CASSVLPDSYNEQFF.

The rearrangement uses TRBV6-2 or TRBV6-3 and TRBJ2-7; no clear D. Germline CDR1 reads MNHEY; CDR2 reads SVGEGT. The CDR3 consists of 13 residues. The germline V and J ends were trimmed by 2 bases and 0 bases, with 5 bases remaining between them. The CDR3 loop reads CASSYPTSYEQYF. The CDR3 DNA is TGTGCCAGCAGTTACCCAACCTCCTACGAGCAGTACTTC.

This clonotype was seen a few times. The CDR3 here is CASSSSPGQAYNEQFF. As DNA, the CDR3 is TGTGCCAGCAGCTCGAGCCCCGGACAGGCCTACAATGAGCAGTTCTTC. The rearrangement joins TRBV11-3 to TRBJ2-1, with 7 bases lining up with TRBD1. The CDR3 has 16 amino acids. Germline-derived CDR1 and CDR2 are SGHNT and YENEEA. J gave up 2 bases and V 4 bases, and 8 bases lay outside the gene matches.

This clonotype appeared a few times. The CDR3 DNA follows: TGCGCCAGCAGCTTGGCTGGGTCCGATGAGCAGTTCTTC. Translation: CASSLAGSDEQFF. The V call is TRBV5-1, the J call TRBJ2-1; D is undetermined. This CDR3 has 13 residues. Germline V lookup: CDR1 SGHRS, CDR2 YFSETQ. Deletions cut 0 bases from V and 8 bases from J, with 9 bases between.

This clonotype was counted between two and nine times. The chain joins TRBV5-5 to TRBJ1-3; D is possibly TRBD1 (5 bases). Germline V CDR1 and CDR2: SGHKS, YYEKEE (reference sequence). Between the trimmed V and J ends, which lost 4 bases and 0 bases, there was a span of 17 bases. CDR3 size: 17 residues. CDR3 bases: TGTGCCAGCAGCCCCGCGGAGGGGCTTAGCTCTGGAAACACCATATATTTT. It codes for CASSPAEGLSSGNTIYF.

The genes are TRBV6-5 and TRBJ1-1; D gene ambiguous. CDR1 and CDR2 from the germline V gene are MNHEY and SVGAGI. The CDR3 consists of 14 residues. The V end lost 0 bases, the J end lost 6 bases, and 11 bases lay between the germline ends. CDR3 sequence: CASSYSGIRPEAFF. CDR3 sequence (DNA): TGTGCCAGCAGTTACTCGGGTATTAGGCCTGAAGCTTTCTTT.

Points on this clonotype: This may be a read error, as it is one base from a much larger clone. The V and J genes are TRBV6-1 and TRBJ1-2, with D possibly being TRBD1 (5 bases). Per germline, CDR1 MNHNS and CDR2 SASEGT. The CDR3 is made up of 13 amino acids. With 2 bases removed from V and 11 bases from J, the gap between germline ends came to 15 bases. In DNA form, the CDR3 reads TGTGCCAGCAGTGAATGGAGCAGGGAAGGATACACCTTC. It yields the protein CASSEWSREGYTF.

V and J are TRBV29-1 and TRBJ1-1, with D hard to call. CDR1 and CDR2 from the germline V gene are SQVTM and ANQGSEA. The CDR3 is 12 residues long. The CDR3 is CTGLGLNTEAFF. The CDR3, as DNA: TGCACCGGGTTGGGGTTGAACACTGAAGCTTTCTTT.